What follows are 26 T cell receptor beta chains derived from one specimen sequenced in a study of T cell repertoires in cytomegalovirus infection. TCRdb reanalysed the reads using MiXCR and keeps one entry per CDR3 protein. The table shows approximately 700,000 distinct CDR3 sequences, with about 40% occurring only once. Source material: PBMCs. All receptors derive from a human donor in good health (CMV status not recorded). Some clones in this sample may be carry-over from other donors' samples.

This clonotype came up a few times. This chain links TRBV24-1 with TRBJ2-3, with 7 positions matching TRBD1. From germline, CDR1 is KGHDR and CDR2 SFDVKD. V was pared by 1 base and J by 11 bases, with 8 bases of the junction left unmatched. This CDR3 region has 14 residues. The CDR3, as DNA: TGTGCCACCAGTGATTTCCCTGAGGGGGCCCAGCAGTATTTT. Its translation: CATSDFPEGAQQYF.

The V call is TRBV12-3 or TRBV12-4, the J call TRBJ1-5, with D uncertain. Between the trimmed V and J ends, which lost 1 base and 4 bases, there was a span of 11 bases. The CDR3 length is 15 residues. The CDR3 reads CASSLGPWRNQPQHF. DNA of the CDR3: TGTGCCAGCAGTTTAGGCCCGTGGAGGAATCAGCCCCAGCATTTT.

The rearrangement links TRBV12-3 or TRBV12-4 to TRBJ1-2; no reliable D call. V lost 1 base, J lost 5 bases, and 11 bases lay in between. CDR3 length: 14 amino acids. CDR3 bases: TGTGCCAGCAGTTTAGGAGGCATGGGGTATGGCTACACCTTC. Translation: CASSLGGMGYGYTF.

Turning to this clonotype: A much more abundant neighbour one base away suggests this may be a read error. The J gene is TRBJ1-1, the V gene TRBV4-1; 11 bases agree with TRBD1. The germline V gene has CDR1 MGHRA and CDR2 YSYEKL. J lost 10 bases, V lost 1 base, and 17 bases had no gene match. The CDR3 is made up of 18 amino acids. DNA of the CDR3: TGCGCCAGCAGCCAAGTCGGGGGGACAGGGGGGTTCTCTGTGGTAGCTTTCTTT. This encodes CASSQVGGTGGFSVVAFF.

The chain is built from TRBV7-9 and TRBJ1-5; no reliable D call. The CDR3 is 14 amino acids. Trimming shortened V by 5 bases and J by 1 base, and 9 bases separated the two germline ends. Looked up from germline, CDR1 is SEHNR and CDR2 is FQNEAQ (reference sequence). CDR3 residues: CASSPSESNQPQHF. The CDR3 nucleotides are TGTGCCAGCAGCCCCTCAGAGAGCAATCAGCCCCAGCATTTT.

V and J are TRBV5-6 and TRBJ2-7; D call uncertain. The CDR3 is 13 amino acids. V lost 0 bases, J lost 3 bases, and 7 bases lay in between. Germline-derived CDR1 and CDR2 are SGHDT and YYEEEE. The CDR3 loop reads CASSLGADYEQYF. Here the CDR3 DNA reads TGTGCCAGCAGCTTGGGGGCAGACTACGAGCAGTACTTC.

The CDR3 region has the DNA TGTGCCAGCAGCTTTCTACAGTACTCCTACGAGCAGTACTTC. It is translated as CASSFLQYSYEQYF. The chain has TRBV7-6 and TRBJ2-7; D remains ambiguous. Trimming shortened V by 3 bases and J by 0 bases, and 9 bases separated the two germline ends. Germline CDR1 reads SGHVS; CDR2 reads FNYEAQ. The CDR3 contains 14 residues.

This clonotype was observed once. The chain joins TRBV27 to TRBJ1-1; weak D call: TRBD1 (5 bases). Trimming stripped 6 bases from V and 1 base from J, with 27 bases between. Looked up from germline, CDR1 is MNHEY and CDR2 is SMNVEV (reference sequence). The length of the CDR3 is 19 residues. CDR3 amino acids: CASRVYHSGAGDGNTEAFF. The CDR3 nucleotides are TGTGCCAGCAGAGTTTACCACTCCGGGGCAGGCGACGGGAACACTGAAGCTTTCTTT.

The J gene is TRBJ2-3, the V gene TRBV5-6; possibly TRBD1 or TRBD2 for D (5 bases each). In germline, CDR1 is SGHDT, CDR2 YYEEEE. CDR3 length: 15 amino acids. Trimming took off 4 bases at V and 0 bases at J, with 12 bases between the two ends. The CDR3 nucleotides read TGTGCCAGCAGCGGGCAGGGCGGGAGCACAGATACGCAGTATTTT. It yields the protein CASSGQGGSTDTQYF.

The chain uses TRBV15 and TRBJ2-1; D possibly corresponds to TRBD2 (6 bases). This CDR3 has 17 residues. Trimming cost V 3 bases and J 4 bases, with 19 bases left between them. Germline V gene data show CDR1 as LNHNV and CDR2 as YYDKDF (reference sequence). CDR3 region: CATSRFMAGSLYNEQFF. CDR3 bases: TGTGCCACCAGCAGGTTCATGGCGGGAAGCCTTTACAATGAGCAGTTCTTC.

This clonotype was seen more than once but under ten times. The chain has TRBV7-9 and TRBJ1-5, with D tentatively TRBD1 (5 bases). Trimming shortened V by 6 bases and J by 5 bases, and 17 bases separated the two germline ends. The CDR3 is 15 residues long. CDR1 is SEHNR and CDR2 is FQNEAQ in the germline V gene (reference sequence). The CDR3 reads CASSYIGAGHQPQHF. The CDR3 DNA reads as TGTGCCAGCAGTTATATTGGGGCGGGGCATCAGCCCCAGCATTTT. Full variable domain (missing parts from reference TRBV7-9 and TRBJ1-5): DTGVSQNPRHKITKRGQNVTFRCDPISEHNRLYWYRQTLGQGPEFLTYFQNEAQLEKSRLLSDRFSAERPKGSFSTLEIQRTEQGDSAMYLCASSYIGAGHQPQHFGDGTRLSIL.

The CDR3 spells CASSLAPGTGGNSPLHF. In DNA, the CDR3 is TGTGCCAGCAGCTTGGCCCCCGGGACAGGGGGAAATTCACCCCTCCACTTT. The chain links TRBV5-6 to TRBJ1-6, with TRBD1 matching over 11 bases. The ends lost 0 bases at V and 7 bases at J; junction bases unmatched: 6. Germline-derived CDR1 and CDR2 are SGHDT and YYEEEE. The CDR3 is 17 amino acids.

Many counts were recorded for this clonotype. This chain uses TRBV7-2 with TRBJ2-5; D gene ambiguous. The V gene's germline CDR1 is SGHTA and CDR2 FQGNSA. Trimming left V 5 bases short and J 2 bases short, with 12 bases between. This CDR3 contains 14 residues. The CDR3 DNA reads TGTGCCAGCAGCCCATCCCGTCAGCAAGAGACCCAGTACTTC. Its translation is CASSPSRQQETQYF.

This clonotype was detected only a few times. The chain joins TRBV7-9 to TRBJ2-7, with D possibly being TRBD1 (5 bases). Germline V gene data show CDR1 as SEHNR and CDR2 as FQNEAQ (reference sequence). The V end lost 2 bases, the J end lost 3 bases, and 14 bases lay between the germline ends. This CDR3 contains 15 residues. CDR3 residues: CASSLRAGMNYEQYF. CDR3 coding DNA: TGTGCCAGCAGCTTAAGGGCAGGGATGAACTACGAGCAGTACTTC.

This clonotype appeared a few times. The chain couples TRBV7-8 to TRBJ1-5, with no clear D. The CDR3 has 15 residues. Germline loops: CDR1 SGHVS, CDR2 FQNEAQ. V shed 5 bases and J shed 0 bases, with 11 bases lying between them. CDR3 nucleotides: TGTGCCAGCAGCCAGGAGAACAGTAGCAATCAGCCCCAGCATTTT. The encoded protein is CASSQENSSNQPQHF.

In its sample, this clonotype was seen a few times. The chain carries TRBV11-2 and TRBJ2-1; 13 bases agree with TRBD2. J gave up 1 base and V 5 bases, and 14 bases lay outside the gene matches. The CDR3 length is 20 residues. Germline values: CDR1 SGHAT, CDR2 FQNNGV. CDR3 nucleotides: TGTGCCAGCAGCCGCCGATCCGGGACTAGCGGGAAGAGGTCCTACAATGAGCAGTTCTTC. This encodes CASSRRSGTSGKRSYNEQFF.

This clonotype was seen repeatedly, ten times or more. This chain connects TRBV6-1 to TRBJ1-1; D is unclear. This CDR3 comprises 12 residues. Trimming pared 8 bases from V and 1 base from J, leaving 8 bases between. Germline CDR1 MNHNS, CDR2 SASEGT. In DNA, the CDR3 is TGTGCCAGCCTATCAGGGAACACTGAAGCTTTCTTT. Translated: CASLSGNTEAFF.

The chain joins TRBV12-3 or TRBV12-4 to TRBJ2-3; no clear D gene. This CDR3 comprises 14 residues. Trimming removed 5 bases at V and 3 bases at J, with 12 bases between. The CDR3 sequence is CASSPLDPTDTQYF. As DNA, the CDR3 is TGTGCCAGCAGTCCGCTGGACCCAACAGATACGCAGTATTTT.

This chain uses TRBV7-8 with TRBJ1-3; 7 nucleotides agree with TRBD1. Germline V gene sequence: CDR1 SGHVS, CDR2 FQNEAQ. This CDR3 comprises 20 residues. Trimming took 5 bases from V and 1 from J; bases not matched to a gene: 20. CDR3 protein: CASSARGTLTGASSGNTIYF. The CDR3 bases are TGTGCCAGCAGCGCTAGGGGGACCCTAACAGGGGCCTCGTCTGGAAACACCATATATTTT.

This chain links TRBV12-3 or TRBV12-4 with TRBJ1-5, with D possibly TRBD1 on 5 matching bases. The V and J ends lost 2 bases and 5 bases respectively, with 16 bases between them. The CDR3 extends over 16 amino acids. The CDR3 loop is CASSLYQWGGDQPQHF. The CDR3 nucleotides read TGTGCCAGCAGTTTATATCAATGGGGAGGGGATCAGCCCCAGCATTTT.

The chain combines TRBV7-2 with TRBJ2-5, with 11 bases matching TRBD2. CDR3 length: 17 amino acids. Trimming removed 5 bases from V and 6 bases from J; junction bases left unmatched: 14. Germline V gene lookup returns CDR1 SGHTA and CDR2 FQGNSA. CDR3 region: CASSPEPPLAGVKTQYF. The CDR3 DNA follows: TGTGCCAGCAGCCCAGAACCCCCACTAGCGGGAGTAAAGACCCAGTACTTC. Combining the CDR3 with reference TRBV7-2 and TRBJ2-5 gives the whole variable domain GAGVSQSPSNKVTEKGKDVELRCDPISGHTALYWYRQSLGQGLEFLIYFQGNSAPDKSGLPSDRFSAERTGGSVSTLTIQRTQQEDSAVYLCASSPEPPLAGVKTQYFGPGTRLLVL.

The chain employs TRBV7-9 and TRBJ2-7; D possibly corresponds to TRBD1 (6 bases). The germline V and J ends were trimmed by 5 bases and 7 bases, with 15 bases remaining between them. From germline, CDR1 is SEHNR and CDR2 FQNEAQ (reference sequence). There are 13 residues in the CDR3. The CDR3 DNA reads as TGTGCCAGCAGCCCGCAGGGGCCGCGGGAGCAGTACTTC. It specifies CASSPQGPREQYF. The variable domain in full, completed from reference TRBV7-9 and TRBJ2-7, reads DTGVSQNPRHKITKRGQNVTFRCDPISEHNRLYWYRQTLGQGPEFLTYFQNEAQLEKSRLLSDRFSAERPKGSFSTLEIQRTEQGDSAMYLCASSPQGPREQYFGPGTRLTVT.

The CDR3 nucleotides are TGTGCCAGTAGGCGACCTGGACAGGGTTTAGCCAATGAGCAGTTCTTC. Protein: CASRRPGQGLANEQFF. This chain joins TRBV19 and TRBJ2-1, with 8 bases lining up with TRBD1. Per germline, CDR1 LNHDA and CDR2 SQIVND (reference sequence). Trimming removed 6 bases from V and 6 bases from J; junction bases left unmatched: 13. The CDR3 contains 16 residues.

There are a few counts of this clonotype. V usage is TRBV18 and J usage is TRBJ2-1; 12 positions agree with TRBD2. Germline assignment: CDR1 KGHSH and CDR2 LQKENI. V was clipped by 1 base and J by 10 bases; unmatched bases: 2. The CDR3 spans 14 residues. CDR3: CASSPRLAGAEQFF. In DNA form, the CDR3 reads TGTGCCAGCTCACCACGACTAGCGGGAGCGGAGCAGTTCTTC.

A few counts support this clonotype. The rearrangement joins TRBV7-8 to TRBJ2-5; D ambiguous. Germline values: CDR1 SGHVS, CDR2 FQNEAQ. V was shortened by 1 base and J by 0 bases, with 9 bases between the two germline ends. This CDR3 has 15 amino acids. The CDR3 loop reads CASSLDGRNQETQYF. The CDR3 DNA reads TGTGCCAGCAGCTTAGATGGGCGAAACCAAGAGACCCAGTACTTC.

The chain has TRBV7-9 and TRBJ1-1, with D unresolved. V lost 5 bases, J lost 1 base, and 8 bases lay in between. The length of the CDR3 is 13 residues. Germline loops: CDR1 SEHNR, CDR2 FQNEAQ (reference sequence). The CDR3 is CASSGYENTEAFF. The CDR3 nucleotides are TGTGCCAGCAGCGGATATGAGAACACTGAAGCTTTCTTT. Full variable domain (remainder filled in from reference TRBV7-9 and TRBJ1-1): DTGVSQNPRHKITKRGQNVTFRCDPISEHNRLYWYRQTLGQGPEFLTYFQNEAQLEKSRLLSDRFSAERPKGSFSTLEIQRTEQGDSAMYLCASSGYENTEAFFGQGTRLTVV.